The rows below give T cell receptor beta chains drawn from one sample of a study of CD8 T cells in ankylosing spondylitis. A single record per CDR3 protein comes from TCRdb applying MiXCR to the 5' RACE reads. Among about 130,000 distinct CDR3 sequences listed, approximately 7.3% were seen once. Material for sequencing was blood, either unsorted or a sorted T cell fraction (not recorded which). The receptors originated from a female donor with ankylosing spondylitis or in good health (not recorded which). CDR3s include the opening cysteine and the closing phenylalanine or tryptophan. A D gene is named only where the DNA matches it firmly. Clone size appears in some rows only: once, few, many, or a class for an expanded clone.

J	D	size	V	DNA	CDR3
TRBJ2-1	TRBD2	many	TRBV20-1	TGCAGTGCTAGAGATCGAATGGGGGGGTCTGGGGCTTCAAACGAGCAGTTCTTC	CSARDRMGGSGASNEQFF
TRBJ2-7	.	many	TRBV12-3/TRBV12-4	TGTGCCAGCAGTCACGGCCCCGACGAGCAGTACTTC	CASSHGPDEQYF
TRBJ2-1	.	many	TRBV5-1	TGCGCCAGCAGCCCGCTAACGGGGGAAACATACAATGAGCAGTTCTTC	CASSPLTGETYNEQFF
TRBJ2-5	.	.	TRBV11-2	TGTGCCAGCAGCTTAGCCCTAGTAAGCAGGGAGACCCAGTACTTC	CASSLALVSRETQYF
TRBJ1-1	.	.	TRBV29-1	TGCAGCGCCATACTAGGGGGCACTGAAGCTTTCTTT	CSAILGGTEAFF
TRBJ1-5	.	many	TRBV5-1	TGCGCCAGCAGCTTGGGCGTCGGCAATAGCAATCAGCCCCAGCATTTT	CASSLGVGNSNQPQHF
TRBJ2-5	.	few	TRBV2	TGTGCCAGCTCCTCGGGGGAAGAGACCCAGTACTTC	CASSSGEETQYF
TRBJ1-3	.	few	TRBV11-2	TGTGCCAGCAGCTTTACAGGGTCCCCCTCTGGAAACACCATATATTTT	CASSFTGSPSGNTIYF
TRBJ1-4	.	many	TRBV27	TGTGCCAGCAGTTTATCGGGGGCTAATGAAAAACTGTTTTTT	CASSLSGANEKLFF
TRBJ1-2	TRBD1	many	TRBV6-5	TGTGCCAGCAGCCTAATCGAGGACAGGGTGGGCGGCTACACCTTC	CASSLIEDRVGGYTF
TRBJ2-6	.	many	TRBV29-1	TGCAGCGTTGAAACCTACCTACGGGGGGCCAACGTCCTGACTTTC	CSVETYLRGANVLTF
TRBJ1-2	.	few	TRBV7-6	TGTGCCACTACCAGGGAGGGAAGCTATGGCTACACCTTC	CATTREGSYGYTF
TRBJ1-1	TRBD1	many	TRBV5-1	TGCGCCAGCAGCCCCCACTCCGGGACAGGGGACACTGAAGCTTTCTTT	CASSPHSGTGDTEAFF
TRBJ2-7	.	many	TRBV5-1	TGCGCCAGCAGCTCGATTTCTTGGAGAGACTACCGAATAAAGCCCTACGAGCAGTACTTC	CASSSISWRDYRIKPYEQYF
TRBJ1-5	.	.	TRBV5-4	TGTGCCAGCAGCTTGGGGGGTGGTCCCCAGCATTTT	CASSLGGGPQHF
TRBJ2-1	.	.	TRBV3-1	TGTGCCACCTGCCAAGACGGGCACTCCTACAATGAGCAGTTCTTC	CATCQDGHSYNEQFF
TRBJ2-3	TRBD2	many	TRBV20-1	TGCAGTGCTAGGCTAGCGGGGGACACAGATACGCAGTATTTT	CSARLAGDTDTQYF
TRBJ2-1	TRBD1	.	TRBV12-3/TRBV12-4	TGTGCCAGCAGTTCCGACAGGGAGATAGAGCAGTTCTTC	CASSSDREIEQFF
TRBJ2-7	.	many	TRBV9	TGTGCCAGCAGCGTAAACCCAGGGGCGCCCTACGAGCAGTACTTC	CASSVNPGAPYEQYF
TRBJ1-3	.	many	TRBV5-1	TGCGCCAGCAGCTTGTTAGGGGCTTCCTCTGGAAACACCATATATTTT	CASSLLGASSGNTIYF
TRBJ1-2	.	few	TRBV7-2	TGTGCCAGCAGCTTAGTCTGGCGGGATGGCTACACCTTC	CASSLVWRDGYTF
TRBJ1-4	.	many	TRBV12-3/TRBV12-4	TGTGCCAGCAGGGGGTTTGGTGAAAAACTGTTTTTT	CASRGFGEKLFF
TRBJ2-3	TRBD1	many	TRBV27	TGTGCCAGCAGCCGTAGGGATCTTGGGCAGGGGGCAGGGGCAGATACGCAGTATTTT	CASSRRDLGQGAGADTQYF
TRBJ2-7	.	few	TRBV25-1	TGTGCCAGCAGTGATGCGGGGCGGAACGAGCAGTACTTC	CASSDAGRNEQYF
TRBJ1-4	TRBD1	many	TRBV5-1	TGCGCCAGCAGCTTGGCGCGCGGTTACAGGGGAGAGGATAGGGAAAAACTGTTTTTT	CASSLARGYRGEDREKLFF
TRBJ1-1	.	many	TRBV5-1	TGCGCCAGCAAGAGGTTACCGGATTCGAACACTGAAGCTTTCTTT	CASKRLPDSNTEAFF
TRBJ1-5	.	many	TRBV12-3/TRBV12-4	TGTGCCAGCAGTGCCGATGGGACACGGCAGCCCCAGCATTTT	CASSADGTRQPQHF
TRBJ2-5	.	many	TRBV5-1	TGCGCCAGCAGCTTTGGGTTAGGAGAGACCCAGTACTTC	CASSFGLGETQYF
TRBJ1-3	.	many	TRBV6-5	TGTGCCAGCAGTTACTCTTTTACAGGGCCTGGAAACACCATATATTTT	CASSYSFTGPGNTIYF
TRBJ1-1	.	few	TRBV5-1	TGCGCCAGCAGCCCCGGGACGACAGCCACTGAAGCTTTCTTT	CASSPGTTATEAFF
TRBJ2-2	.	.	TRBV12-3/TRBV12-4	TGTGCCAGCAGTCCCCGGTGGGCGAGTCCCGGGGAGCTGTTTTTT	CASSPRWASPGELFF
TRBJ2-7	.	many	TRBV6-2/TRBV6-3	TGTGCCAGCAGTTTCCCCGGGATAGACTCCTACGAGCAGTACTTC	CASSFPGIDSYEQYF
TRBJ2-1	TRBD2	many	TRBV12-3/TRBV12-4	TGTGCCAGCAGTTTTACGGGGGGGCCCAATGAGCAGTTCTTC	CASSFTGGPNEQFF
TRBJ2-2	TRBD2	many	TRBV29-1	TGCAGCGTTCAAATAGCGGGGAAAAGTAACACCGGGGAGCTGTTTTTT	CSVQIAGKSNTGELFF
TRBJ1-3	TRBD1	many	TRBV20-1	TGCAGTGCTAGTCCCGGGACAGGGGGCGAGGACACCATATATTTT	CSASPGTGGEDTIYF
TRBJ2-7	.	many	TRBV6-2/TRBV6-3	TGTGCCAGCAGTAGCGGACAGAGGCGTTACGAGCAGTACTTC	CASSSGQRRYEQYF
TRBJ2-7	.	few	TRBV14	TGTGCCAGCAGCCAGAGAGCTGGGGAGCAGTACTTC	CASSQRAGEQYF
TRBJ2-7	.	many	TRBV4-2	TGTGCCAGCAGCCCGGGGCCCCAGGGCTACGAGCAGTACTTC	CASSPGPQGYEQYF
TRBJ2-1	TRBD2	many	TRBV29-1	TGCAGCGTTGACGGTCGGGGGGGGCGGGATGAGCAGTTCTTC	CSVDGRGGRDEQFF
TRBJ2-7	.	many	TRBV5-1	TGCGCCAGCAGCCTGCAACCCGGGTATGGGCGCGACGAGCAGTACTTC	CASSLQPGYGRDEQYF
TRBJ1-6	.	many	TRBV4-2	TGTGCCAGCAGCCAAGAGCACGGGGGATATTCACCCCTCCACTTT	CASSQEHGGYSPLHF
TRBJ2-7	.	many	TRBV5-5	TGTGCCAGCAGCCCCGTGGGTTCCTACGAGCAGTACTTC	CASSPVGSYEQYF
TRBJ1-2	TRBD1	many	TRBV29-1	TGCAGCGTTGCCAGGGGGCTCGGCTACACCTTC	CSVARGLGYTF
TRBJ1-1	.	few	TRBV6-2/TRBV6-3	TGTGCCAGCAGTTATAGCCCCGGGGGGGGCAGCACTGAAGCTTTCTTT	CASSYSPGGGSTEAFF
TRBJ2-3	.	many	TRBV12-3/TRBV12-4	TGTGCCAGCAGTTTAGGTGGGGGGGCCGGAACGCAGTATTTT	CASSLGGGAGTQYF